Below, 16 T cell receptor beta chains from the same sample are listed, as sequenced in a study of blood T cell repertoires in COVID-19. Sequencing was performed with immunoSEQ multiplex PCR; in TCRdb, only in-frame clones are kept and a portion is missing. The profile shows around 120,000 clones, 87% of them singletons. Sequencing was performed on peripheral blood. The receptors stem from a human donor in a cohort sampled during active COVID-19.

The CDR3 nucleotides are TGTGCCAGTCTAGGCGAGCAGTACTTC. Translated, it gives CASLGEQYF. This chain connects TRBV19 to TRBJ2-7; D ambiguous. Trimming cost V 8 bases and J 6 bases, with 5 bases left between them. Germline V gives CDR1 LNHDA, CDR2 SQIVND (reference sequence). CDR3 length: 9 residues.

This sequence joins TRBV3-1 (or the pseudogene TRBV3-2) and TRBJ2-1, with D perhaps TRBD2 (5 bases). The CDR3 totals 14 residues. Between the trimmed V and J ends, which lost 0 bases and 8 bases, there was a span of 11 bases. Germline CDR1 LGHDT, CDR2 YNNKEL (reference sequence). The DNA of the CDR3 is TGTGCCAGCAGCCAAGAACGGCCGCGGGATGAGCAGTTCTTC. Protein sequence: CASSQERPRDEQFF.

CDR3 residues: CASSPGGRNYTF. DNA of the CDR3: TGTGCCAGCAGTCCCGGTGGCAGGAACTACACCTTC. The J gene is TRBJ1-2, the V gene TRBV27; D is unclear. The CDR3 runs to 12 residues. V lost 5 bases to trimming and J lost 10 bases, with 14 bases between them. Germline CDR1 is MNHEY and CDR2 is SMNVEV (reference sequence).

V is TRBV5-4 and J is TRBJ2-3; TRBD1 agrees at 10 bases. The CDR3 sequence is 18 residues long. Trimming at V came to 0 bases and at J to 1 base, leaving 8 bases not matched to a gene. The germline CDR1 and CDR2 sequences are SGHNT and YYREEE (reference sequence). The CDR3, as DNA: TGTGCCAGCAGCTTGGCTTTGTTCGGGACAGGGGGCACAGATACGCAGTATTTT. Its protein product is CASSLALFGTGGTDTQYF.

Only a few counts were recorded for this clone. The CDR3: CARNRDRGPSNQPQHF. In DNA form, the CDR3 reads TGTGCCAGAAACCGGGACAGGGGGCCTAGCAATCAGCCCCAGCATTTT. This chain uses TRBV6-6 with TRBJ1-5; TRBD1 matches at 12 bases. After removal of 9 bases from V and 0 bases from J, the junction contained 6 bases not matched to a gene. This CDR3 contains 16 residues. The V gene's germline CDR1 is MNHNY and CDR2 SVGAGI (reference sequence).

The chain carries TRBV18 and TRBJ2-7; D is unclear. V lost 0 bases, J lost 5 bases, and 11 bases lay in between. Looked up from germline, CDR1 is KGHSH and CDR2 is LQKENI. This CDR3 spans 14 amino acids. CDR3 in DNA: TGTGCCAGCTCACCACCCGCAGGTTTGGACGAGCAGTACTTC. It is translated as CASSPPAGLDEQYF. Full variable domain (missing parts from reference TRBV18 and TRBJ2-7): NAGVMQNPRHLVRRRGQEARLRCSPMKGHSHVYWYRQLPEEGLKFMVYLQKENIIDESGMPKERFSAEFPKEGPSILRIQQVVRGDSAAYFCASSPPAGLDEQYFGPGTRLTVT.

The gene calls are TRBV18 and TRBJ2-7; D might be TRBD1 (7 bases). V was pared by 0 bases and J by 2 bases, with 11 bases between. From germline, CDR1 is KGHSH and CDR2 LQKENI. The CDR3 contains 15 residues. CDR3 nucleotide sequence: TGTGCCAGCTCACCACCCCAGGGGGGAACCTACGAGCAGTACTTC. It is translated as CASSPPQGGTYEQYF.

This rearrangement joins TRBV7-2 to TRBJ2-3; D possibly corresponds to TRBD2 (8 bases). Germline CDR1 SGHTA, CDR2 FQGNSA. The CDR3 totals 16 residues. Trimming left V 5 bases short and J 6 bases short, with 21 bases between. The CDR3 DNA reads TGTGCCAGCAGCCCCGAGGGGGCGGGAGGTTCGGATACGCAGTATTTT. Protein sequence: CASSPEGAGGSDTQYF.

The V call is TRBV7-9, the J call TRBJ2-3; TRBD1 might be the D (6 bases). This CDR3 is built from 14 residues. Germline lookup yields CDR1 SEHNR and CDR2 FQNEAQ (reference sequence). Between the trimmed V and J ends, which lost 2 bases and 6 bases, there was a span of 12 bases. The CDR3 DNA sequence: TGTGCCAGCAGCTTAAACGGACAGACCGATACGCAGTATTTT. Amino acid sequence: CASSLNGQTDTQYF.

This clone occurred a few times. V and J are TRBV5-1 and TRBJ2-2, with 11 bases that match TRBD1. From germline, CDR1 is SGHRS and CDR2 YFSETQ. The junction had 6 bases not matched to a gene; V was cut back by 4 bases and J by 7 bases. This CDR3 contains 15 residues. The DNA for the CDR3 is TGCGCCAGCAGCCCCGGACAGGGGGCGATCGGGGAGCTGTTTTTT. Its translation is CASSPGQGAIGELFF.

This clone has just one count. The chain combines TRBV5-1 with TRBJ2-5; D is unclear. V lost 1 base and J 1 base, leaving 11 bases between the germline ends. Germline-derived CDR1 and CDR2 are SGHRS and YFSETQ. The CDR3 sequence is 15 residues long. DNA of the CDR3: TGCGCCAGCAGCTTGTACGGCGGCAGCCAAGAGACCCAGTACTTC. Its protein is CASSLYGGSQETQYF.

The chain couples TRBV5-4 to TRBJ2-1, with 7 nucleotides matching TRBD1. This CDR3 is built from 16 residues. The germline V gene has CDR1 SGHNT and CDR2 YYREEE (reference sequence). V dropped 0 bases and J dropped 6; count of bases not matched to a gene: 9. CDR3 in amino acids: CASSLVGDRDSNEQFF. The CDR3 nucleotides read TGTGCCAGCAGCTTGGTGGGTGACAGGGACAGCAATGAGCAGTTCTTC.

The V gene is TRBV5-6, the J gene TRBJ2-2; possibly TRBD1 for D (5 bases). Germline V lookup: CDR1 SGHDT, CDR2 YYEEEE. Trimming removed 2 bases at V and 6 bases at J, with 14 bases between. The CDR3 is 15 residues long. The CDR3 reads CASSFLARAPGELFF. The CDR3 DNA reads TGTGCCAGCAGCTTTCTTGCCAGGGCCCCCGGGGAGCTGTTTTTT.

This sequence joins TRBV4-1 and TRBJ1-4; 11 bases are a match to TRBD1. The CDR3 consists of 18 residues. Germline V lookup: CDR1 MGHRA, CDR2 YSYEKL. Trimming removed 1 base from V and 8 bases from J; junction bases left unmatched: 12. In nucleotides, the CDR3 is TGCGCCAGCAGCCAAGGACCGGGACAGGGGGGTAGTGGGGAAAAACTGTTTTTT. This translates into CASSQGPGQGGSGEKLFF.

This clone was observed a few times. The genes are TRBV2 and TRBJ1-1; 8 bases fit TRBD1. V lost 6 bases to trimming and J lost 6 bases; unmatched junction nucleotides: 6. Germline-derived CDR1 and CDR2 are SNHLY and FYNNEI. CDR3 length: 13 amino acids. Here the CDR3 DNA reads TGTGCCAGCAGGGGGCAGGGGGCTTCTGAAGCTTTCTTT. This codes for CASRGQGASEAFF.

This clone was seen once. V is TRBV7-8 and J is TRBJ2-5; D gene uncertain. V was cut by 2 bases and J by 5 bases, with 15 bases left in between. The CDR3 runs to 15 residues. CDR1 is SGHVS and CDR2 is FQNEAQ in the germline V gene. CDR3 DNA sequence: TGTGCCAGCAGCTTATCCCAATTGAGGTGGGAGACCCAGTACTTC. Its translation is CASSLSQLRWETQYF.